Listed below are T cell receptor beta chains from one sample, sequenced in a study of T cells after yellow fever vaccination. TCRdb reprocessed the 5' RACE reads via MiXCR and lists one record per CDR3 protein. The sample comprises 500,000 to 650,000 distinct CDR3 sequences, approximately 13% of which are singletons, and about 15% rests with the top ten. Sequences were derived from PBMCs, sampled on the day of the yellow fever booster vaccination. The receptors originated from a man aged 25 to 45 who received the YFV17D yellow fever vaccine. The conserved cysteine and the conserved F or W are not part of the CDR3 here. Rows may omit the clone size; those that give it use once, few, many or a size class.

V | size | CDR3
TRBV24-1 | many | ATVLREGNGKQF
TRBV20-1 | few | SARDLRRLYGYT
TRBV9 | - | ASSPDLVRDNTDTQY
TRBV18 | - | ASSPPSTHNEQF
TRBV7-9 | - | ASSPEAGANEQF
TRBV5-1 | - | ASSLAWGYYNEQF
TRBV7-6 | few | ASRGTRADTQY
TRBV5-4 | - | ASSRSGTDNGYT
TRBV20-1 | many | SAGAADYGYT
TRBV30 | few | AWNRGRGELF
TRBV3-1 | few | ASSTGTGKEQF
TRBV30 | few | AWSWRRAYEQY
TRBV6-2/TRBV6-3 | - | ASSYKREAGLVYNEQF
TRBV5-1 | - | ASSLAKTGNVPEAF
TRBV5-1 | few | ASSMSGTGSYEQY
TRBV29-1 | few | SVVRRQETQY
TRBV20-1 | - | SARPRGSYNEQF
TRBV3-1 | few | ASSRQGSQPQH
TRBV5-4 | - | ASSCRFMYECSEETQY
TRBV7-2 | - | ASSLNRGSGYT
TRBV5-5 | - | ASSFVGRASTDTQY
TRBV20-1 | many | SASVQKGYT
TRBV30 | few | VWERTDTQY
TRBV21-1 | few | ASSIPLERQFLYEQY
TRBV6-1 | - | ASGPDRGRGETQY
TRBV15 | few | ATSRPTGSVAYEQY
TRBV6-2/TRBV6-3 | few | ASRQEGTSGLRSYNEQF
TRBV27 | - | ASGPEFSQY
TRBV11-2 | - | ASSRQLAGGREQY
TRBV15 | - | ATSKRQETQY
TRBV6-5 | - | ASSYLWGNEQY
TRBV9 | - | ASSVMAGESYEQY
TRBV18 | - | ASSPMQGSSGNTIY
TRBV10-3 | - | AISLVADTQY
TRBV6-2/TRBV6-3 | few | ASSWIGEYQETQY
TRBV5-1 | - | ASSLQQGPGKTQY
TRBV29-1 | - | SVAAQGGGNTGELF
TRBV18 | many | ASSIGGSNQPQH
TRBV27 | few | ASSFQANYGYT
TRBV5-1 | - | ASSDPRLAGGPGEQF
TRBV15 | few | ATSRSLGGRVETQY
TRBV7-3 | - | ASSLIVTGGSGELF
TRBV13 | - | ASSRLRENTIY
TRBV7-9 | few | ASSLSPVFEQY
TRBV20-1 | few | SGQGVSYEQY
TRBV20-1 | - | SAHTGAGTDTQY
TRBV7-2 | few | ASSFRGRSDSPLH
TRBV12-3/TRBV12-4 | - | ASSLSRVYTGELF
TRBV7-9 | - | ASLRSGANVLT
TRBV3-1 | many | ASSQEPSSDTQY
TRBV27 | - | ASSPTNFYEQY
TRBV6-1 | - | ASKTGLAGWDEQF
TRBV5-6 | few | ASSLDAGHIYNEQF
TRBV7-6 | few | ASSFVRDRGGNEQF
TRBV3-1 | few | ASSQGVGGFQLNEQF
TRBV4-3 | few | ASSPGTLRTGELF
TRBV29-1 | few | SVRGTGRSEQY
TRBV20-1 | few | SARAEREEEKLF
TRBV4-3 | - | ASSHRVGGVGEQY